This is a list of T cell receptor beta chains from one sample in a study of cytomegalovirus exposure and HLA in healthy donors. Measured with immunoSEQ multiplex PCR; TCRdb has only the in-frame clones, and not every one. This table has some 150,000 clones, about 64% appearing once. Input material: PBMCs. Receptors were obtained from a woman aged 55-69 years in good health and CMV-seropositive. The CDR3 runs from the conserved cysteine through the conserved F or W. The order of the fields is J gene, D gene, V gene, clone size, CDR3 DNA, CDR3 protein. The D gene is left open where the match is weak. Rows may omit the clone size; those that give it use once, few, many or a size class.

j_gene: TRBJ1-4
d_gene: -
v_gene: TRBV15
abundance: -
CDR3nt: TGTGCCACCAGCAGAGCGAACAGTGGAGGTGAAAAACTGTTTTTT
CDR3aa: CATSRANSGGEKLFF

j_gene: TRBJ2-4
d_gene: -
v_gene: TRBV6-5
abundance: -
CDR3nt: TGTGCCAGCAGTGTTCCAGGGTTAGACATTCAGTACTTC
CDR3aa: CASSVPGLDIQYF

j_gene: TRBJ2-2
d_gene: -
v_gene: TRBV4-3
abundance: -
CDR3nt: TGCGCCAGCAGCCGGGACGGGGGAACCGGGGAGCTGTTTTTT
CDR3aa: CASSRDGGTGELFF

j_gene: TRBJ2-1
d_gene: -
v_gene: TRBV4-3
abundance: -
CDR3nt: TGCGCCAGCAGCCAAGATTTCGGGATTGCCTACAATGAGCAGTTCTTC
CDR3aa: CASSQDFGIAYNEQFF

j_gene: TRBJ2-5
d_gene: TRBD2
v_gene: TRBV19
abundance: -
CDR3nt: TGTGCCAGTAGTTGGCTTATAAGGACTAGCGGGAGAAGGGGGGAGACCCAGTACTTC
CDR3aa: CASSWLIRTSGRRGETQYF

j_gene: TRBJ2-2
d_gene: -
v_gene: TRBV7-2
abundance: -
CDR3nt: TGTGCCAGCAGCCCTAAGCGGATGAACACCGGGGAGCTGTTTTTT
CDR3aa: CASSPKRMNTGELFF

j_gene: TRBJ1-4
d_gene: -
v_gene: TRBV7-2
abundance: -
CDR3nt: TGTGCCAGCAGCTTAGACGGGAATGAAAAACTGTTTTTT
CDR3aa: CASSLDGNEKLFF

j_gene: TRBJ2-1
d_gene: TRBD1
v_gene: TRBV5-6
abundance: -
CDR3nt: TGTGCCAGCAGCTTGGGCCCGGACAGGGATAACAATGAGCAGTTCTTC
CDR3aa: CASSLGPDRDNNEQFF

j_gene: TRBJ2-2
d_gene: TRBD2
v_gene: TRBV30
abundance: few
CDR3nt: TGTGCCTGGGGGGGGGCGAACACCGGGGAGCTGTTTTTT
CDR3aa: CAWGGANTGELFF

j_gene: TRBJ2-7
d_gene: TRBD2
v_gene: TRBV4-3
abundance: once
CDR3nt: TGCGCCAGCAGCCCCCAGACTAGCGGGAGCTCCTACGAGCAGTACTTC
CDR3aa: CASSPQTSGSSYEQYF

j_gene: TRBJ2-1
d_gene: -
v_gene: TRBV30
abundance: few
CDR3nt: TGTGCCTGGTCTCCCCGGGGAAATGAGCAGTTCTTC
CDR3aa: CAWSPRGNEQFF

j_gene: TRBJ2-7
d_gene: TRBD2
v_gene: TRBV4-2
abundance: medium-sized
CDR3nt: TGTGCCAGCAGCCAATTCGGGGGGGACTCCAGCGAGCAGTACTTC
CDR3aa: CASSQFGGDSSEQYF

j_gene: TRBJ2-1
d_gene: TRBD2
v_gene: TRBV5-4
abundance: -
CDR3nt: TGTGCCAGCAGCTTATCTAGCGGGACCTACAATGAGCAGTTCTTC
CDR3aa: CASSLSSGTYNEQFF

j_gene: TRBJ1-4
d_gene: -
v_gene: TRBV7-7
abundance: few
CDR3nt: TGTGCCAGCAGCTTCTCCCGGGGTGAAAAACTGTTTTTT
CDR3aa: CASSFSRGEKLFF

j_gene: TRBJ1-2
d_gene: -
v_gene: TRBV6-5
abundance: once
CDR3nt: TGTGCCAGCAGTACCGCCCCAGGATATAACTATGGCTACACCTTC
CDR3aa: CASSTAPGYNYGYTF

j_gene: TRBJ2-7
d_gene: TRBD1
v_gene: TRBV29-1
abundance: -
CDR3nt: TGCAGCGTTGACGGGACAGGGTCCTACGAGCAGTACTTC
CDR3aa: CSVDGTGSYEQYF

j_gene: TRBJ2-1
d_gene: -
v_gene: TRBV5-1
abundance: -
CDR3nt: TGCGCCAGCAGCTTACTCTCCGGGACACCCTACAATGAGCAGTTCTTC
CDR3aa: CASSLLSGTPYNEQFF

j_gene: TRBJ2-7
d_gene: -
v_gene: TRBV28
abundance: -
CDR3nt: TGTGCCACCGGGAACCCCTACGAGCAGTACTTC
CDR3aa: CATGNPYEQYF

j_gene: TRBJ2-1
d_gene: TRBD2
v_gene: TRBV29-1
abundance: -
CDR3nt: TGCTACGGAGCGGGAGCCTACAATGAGCAGTTCTTC
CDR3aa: CYGAGAYNEQFF

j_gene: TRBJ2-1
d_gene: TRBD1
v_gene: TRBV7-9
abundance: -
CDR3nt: TGTGCCAGCAGCCCCCGGACAGGGGACGATGAGCAGTTCTTC
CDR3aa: CASSPRTGDDEQFF

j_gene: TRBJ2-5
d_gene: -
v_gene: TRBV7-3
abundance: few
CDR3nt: TGTGCCAGCAGCTTGGGAGGAGGGGACCAAGAGACCCAGTACTTC
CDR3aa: CASSLGGGDQETQYF

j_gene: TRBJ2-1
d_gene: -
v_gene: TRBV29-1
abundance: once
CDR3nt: TGCAGCGTTGAGCAGGGATCGTACAATGAGCAGTTCTTC
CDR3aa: CSVEQGSYNEQFF

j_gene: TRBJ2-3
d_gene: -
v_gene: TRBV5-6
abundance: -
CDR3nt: TGTGCCAGCAGCTTAGGACAGCTCACAGATACGCAGTATTTT
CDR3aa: CASSLGQLTDTQYF

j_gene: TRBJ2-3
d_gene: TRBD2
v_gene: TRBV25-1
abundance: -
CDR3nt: TGTGCCAGCAGTGAGACTAGCGGGGGAGATACGCAGTATTTT
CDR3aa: CASSETSGGDTQYF

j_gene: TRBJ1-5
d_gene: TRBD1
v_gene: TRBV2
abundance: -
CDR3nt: TGTGCCAGCAGCCGACAGGGGACGGGCAATCAGCCCCAGCATTTT
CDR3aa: CASSRQGTGNQPQHF

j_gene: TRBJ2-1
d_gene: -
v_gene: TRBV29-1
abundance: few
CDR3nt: TGCAGCGTGAGGTTTGGTGAGCAGTTCTTC
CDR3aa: CSVRFGEQFF

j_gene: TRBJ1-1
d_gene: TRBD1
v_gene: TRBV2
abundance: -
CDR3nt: TGTGCCAGCAGGGACCCTAGGACAGGGTTGATCACTGAAGCTTTCTTT
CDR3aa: CASRDPRTGLITEAFF

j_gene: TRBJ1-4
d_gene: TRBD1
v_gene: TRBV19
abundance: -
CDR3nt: TGTGCCAGTAGTGCCGGGACAGGTGGAGAAAAACTGTTTTTT
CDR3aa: CASSAGTGGEKLFF

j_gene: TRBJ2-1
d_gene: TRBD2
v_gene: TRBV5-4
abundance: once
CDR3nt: TGTGCCAGCAGCTTGATTGCGGGAGGGCCGGTCGATGAGCAGTTCTTC
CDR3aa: CASSLIAGGPVDEQFF

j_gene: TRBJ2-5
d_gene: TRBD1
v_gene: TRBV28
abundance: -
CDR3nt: TGTGCCAGCAATCAGGGACAGGGCCCAGAGACCCAGTACTTC
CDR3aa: CASNQGQGPETQYF

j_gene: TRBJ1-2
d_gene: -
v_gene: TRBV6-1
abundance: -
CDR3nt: TGTGCCAGCAGTGAAATTTTTATGGACAGCCGTGGAGGCTACACCTTC
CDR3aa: CASSEIFMDSRGGYTF

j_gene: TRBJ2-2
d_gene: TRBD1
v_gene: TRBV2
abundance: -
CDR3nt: TGTGCCAGCAGTGGACAGGGGGAAGGAAAGAACACCGGGGAGCTGTTTTTT
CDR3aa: CASSGQGEGKNTGELFF

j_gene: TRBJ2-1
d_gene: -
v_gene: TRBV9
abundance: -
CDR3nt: TGTGCCAGCACCCCCGCTACGGGACTCAATGAGCAGTTCTTC
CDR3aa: CASTPATGLNEQFF

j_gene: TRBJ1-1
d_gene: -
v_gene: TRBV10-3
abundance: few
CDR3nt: TGTGCCATCAGTGACCCGGACAGTAACACTGAAGCTTTCTTT
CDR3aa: CAISDPDSNTEAFF

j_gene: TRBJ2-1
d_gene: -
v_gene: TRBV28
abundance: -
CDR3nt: TGTGCCAGCAGTTTATGGGAGGGGAAGCCATACAATGAGCAGTTCTTC
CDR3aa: CASSLWEGKPYNEQFF

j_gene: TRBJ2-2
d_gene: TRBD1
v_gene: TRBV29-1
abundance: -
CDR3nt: TGCAGCGTGGGACAGGGAAACGGGGAGCTGTTTTTT
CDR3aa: CSVGQGNGELFF

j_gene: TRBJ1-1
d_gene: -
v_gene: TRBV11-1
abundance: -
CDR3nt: TGTGCCAGCAGCTCCGGACAGAACACTGAAGCTTTCTTT
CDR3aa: CASSSGQNTEAFF

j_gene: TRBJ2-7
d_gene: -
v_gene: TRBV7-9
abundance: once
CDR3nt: TGTGCCAGCAGGGGGAGCTCCTACGAGCAGTACTTC
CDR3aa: CASRGSSYEQYF

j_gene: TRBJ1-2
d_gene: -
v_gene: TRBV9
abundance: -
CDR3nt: TGTGCCAGCAGCGCACTGGGGGGGGTTCACTATGGCTACACCTTC
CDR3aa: CASSALGGVHYGYTF

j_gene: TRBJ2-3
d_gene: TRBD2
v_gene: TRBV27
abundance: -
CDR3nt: TGTGCCAGCAGTTTCGGCGGGAGGGCCCAAGATACGCAGTATTTT
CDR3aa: CASSFGGRAQDTQYF

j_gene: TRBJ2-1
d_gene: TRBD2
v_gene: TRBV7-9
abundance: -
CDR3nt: TGTGCCAGCAGCTCAGGGCGCGGCGGGAGCTCCTACAATGAGCAGTTCTTC
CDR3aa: CASSSGRGGSSYNEQFF

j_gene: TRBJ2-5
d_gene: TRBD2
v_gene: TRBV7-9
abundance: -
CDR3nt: TGTGCCAGCAGCTTATATGGCTCGGGACTAGCGCTAGAGACCCAGTACTTC
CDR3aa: CASSLYGSGLALETQYF

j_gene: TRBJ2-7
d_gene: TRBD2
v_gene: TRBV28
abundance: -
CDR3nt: TGTGCCAGCAGGAGGACTAGCGGGTACTACGAGCAGTACTTC
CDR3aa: CASRRTSGYYEQYF

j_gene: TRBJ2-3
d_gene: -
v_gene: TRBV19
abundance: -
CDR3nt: TGTGCCAGTAGTCCTCGACTCCCGAGACGCACAGATACGCAGTATTTT
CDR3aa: CASSPRLPRRTDTQYF

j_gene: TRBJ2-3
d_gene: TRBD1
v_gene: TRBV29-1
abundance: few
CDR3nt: TGCAGCGTTGCCTCTGGTGAGGGGGCCGTCACAGATACGCAGTATTTT
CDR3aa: CSVASGEGAVTDTQYF

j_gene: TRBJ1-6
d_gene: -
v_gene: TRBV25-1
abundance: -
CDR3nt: TGTGCCAGCAGTGTCAACAGGGAATCACCCCTCCACTTT
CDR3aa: CASSVNRESPLHF

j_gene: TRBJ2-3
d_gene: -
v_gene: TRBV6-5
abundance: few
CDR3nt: TGTGCCAGCAGTTACAGAGCGGGTAGCACAGATACGCAGTATTTT
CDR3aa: CASSYRAGSTDTQYF

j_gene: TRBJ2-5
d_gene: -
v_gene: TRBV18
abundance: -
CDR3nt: TGTGCCAGCTCACAAGACATCCAAGAGACCCAGTACTTC
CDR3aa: CASSQDIQETQYF

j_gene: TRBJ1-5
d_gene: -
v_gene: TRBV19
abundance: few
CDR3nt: TGTGCCAGTAGTATAGAATTATCGGTGTTGAGTCAGCCCCAGCATTTT
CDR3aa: CASSIELSVLSQPQHF

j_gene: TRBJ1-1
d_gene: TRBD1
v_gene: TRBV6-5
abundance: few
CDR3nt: TGTGCCAGCAGTTACGGGGGACAGGGCGCTTTCTTT
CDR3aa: CASSYGGQGAFF

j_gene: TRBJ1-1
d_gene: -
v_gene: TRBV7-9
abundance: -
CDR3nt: TGTGCCAGCAGCGAAGACAGAAGGAACACTGAAGCTTTCTTT
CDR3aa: CASSEDRRNTEAFF

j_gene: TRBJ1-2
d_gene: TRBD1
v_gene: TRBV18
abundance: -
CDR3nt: TGTGCCAGCTCACCACCACAGGGGATCTATGGCTACACCTTC
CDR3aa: CASSPPQGIYGYTF

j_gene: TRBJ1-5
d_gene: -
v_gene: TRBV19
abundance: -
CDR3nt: TGTGCCAGTATCCCCCCGGGGGAGCATCAGCCCCAGCATTTT
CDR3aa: CASIPPGEHQPQHF